This T cell receptor beta chain was identified in a study of T cells after yellow fever vaccination. Study-wide context: Low-cell-number fractions were prepared with SMART-Seq v4 Ultra Low Input.

This clonotype came up many times. Its specificity is not known. The CDR3 is 15 residues long. CDR1 SGHAT and CDR2 FQNNGV come from the germline V gene. With 6 bases removed from V and 6 bases from J, the gap between germline ends came to 15 bases. TCRdb reprocessed the 5' RACE reads with MiXCR, giving one entry per CDR3 protein. The sample holds about 49,000 distinct CDR3 sequences, 6% to 8% seen once. General observations from the study: Abundant bulk-derived clonotypes could contaminate FACS-sorted repertoires.

The chain couples TRBV11-2 to TRBJ1-6; unclear D gene. Specimen: CD8+ T cells sorted from PBMCs, collected approximately 15 days after the first yellow fever vaccination. The TCR sequence derives from a man aged 18-30 years who received the YFV17D yellow fever vaccine. The CDR3: CASRVGSVGNSPLHF. The CDR3 coding sequence is TGTGCCAGCAGAGTAGGGTCGGTTGGTAATTCACCCCTCCACTTT. The full variable domain, rest sourced from reference TRBV11-2 and TRBJ1-6, is EAGVAQSPRYKIIEKRQSVAFWCNPISGHATLYWYQQILGQGPKLLIQFQNNGVVDDSQLPKDRFSAERLKGVDSTLKIQPAKLEDSAVYLCASRVGSVGNSPLHFGNGTRLTVT.